The 15 T cell receptor beta chains listed next were all sequenced from one sample in a study of blood T cell repertoires in COVID-19. The table came from immunoSEQ multiplex PCR; TCRdb's copy has only in-frame clones and leaves some out. The sample lists approximately 250,000 clones; about 91% were seen once. Sequencing was done on a sample of PBMCs or T cells enriched from blood (not recorded which). These receptors were collected from a man aged 35 to 55 who had been exposed to COVID-19.

The chain links TRBV7-6 to TRBJ2-3; 9 nucleotides match TRBD2. CDR1 is SGHVS and CDR2 is FNYEAQ in the germline V gene. This CDR3 has 19 residues. Germline trimming cut 5 bases from V and 2 bases from J; bases unmatched to any gene: 17. CDR3 residues: CASSQRGGRADLSTDTQYF. The CDR3 bases are TGTGCCAGCAGCCAACGGGGCGGGAGGGCCGACTTGTCCACAGATACGCAGTATTTT.

The J gene is TRBJ1-1, the V gene TRBV19; D is unclear. The germline V and J ends were trimmed by 5 bases and 2 bases, with 15 bases remaining between them. Germline V CDR1 and CDR2: LNHDA, SQIVND (reference sequence). The CDR3 contains 15 residues. The CDR3 DNA reads as TGTGCCAGTAGTCTAAGAGGAGGTCTTAACACTGAAGCTTTCTTT. Encoded protein: CASSLRGGLNTEAFF.

The chain is built from TRBV30 and TRBJ1-4; TRBD1 matches at 10 bases. CDR1 is GTSNPN, CDR2 SVGIG, per germline (reference sequence). V shed 3 bases and J 6 bases; nucleotides not matched to a gene: 4. This CDR3 is 14 amino acids long. DNA for the CDR3: TGTGCCTGGAGGGCCGGGACAGGGGATGAAAAACTGTTTTTT. This gives the protein CAWRAGTGDEKLFF.

The chain links TRBV7-9 to TRBJ1-3; maybe TRBD1 (6 bases). The V gene's germline CDR1 is SEHNR and CDR2 FQNEAQ (reference sequence). The germline V and J ends were trimmed by 7 bases and 0 bases, with 16 bases remaining between them. CDR3 length: 16 residues. Here the CDR3 DNA reads TGTGCCAGCATCGGACAGCGGATAAGCTCTGGAAACACCATATATTTT. Protein: CASIGQRISSGNTIYF.

The J gene is TRBJ2-1, the V gene TRBV5-6; TRBD2 matches 10 bases. CDR1 SGHDT and CDR2 YYEEEE come from the germline V gene. The CDR3 contains 15 residues. The trim removed 0 bases at V and 5 bases at J, leaving 2 bases unmatched. The DNA for the CDR3 is TGTGCCAGCAGCTTGGGACTAGCGGGTAACAATGAGCAGTTCTTC. Its translation is CASSLGLAGNNEQFF.

This clone was recorded only once. This chain joins TRBV27 and TRBJ2-7; 11 nucleotides match TRBD2. CDR1 is MNHEY and CDR2 is SMNVEV in the germline V gene (reference sequence). Losses at the gene ends were 3 bases for V and 6 bases for J; bases not matched to a gene: 7. CDR3 length: 15 amino acids. CDR3 in DNA: TGTGCCAGCAGTTTCGGGTTTAGCGGGAGGGGCGAGCAGTACTTC. As protein: CASSFGFSGRGEQYF.

V usage is TRBV9 and J usage is TRBJ2-2; D may be TRBD1 (6 bases). Germline V CDR1 and CDR2: SGDLS, YYNGEE. The V gene lost 2 bases and the J gene lost 2 bases, with 13 bases spanning the gap. The CDR3 sequence is 16 residues long. This chain's CDR3 is CASSVGPDSNTGELFF. The CDR3 coding sequence is TGTGCCAGCAGCGTGGGTCCGGACAGCAACACCGGGGAGCTGTTTTTT.

The V and J genes are TRBV2 and TRBJ2-5, with D hard to call. The V gene lost 2 bases and the J gene lost 2 bases, with 9 bases spanning the gap. The CDR3 covers 14 residues. CDR1 and CDR2 (germline): SNHLY, FYNNEI. CDR3: CASSEYRQQETQYF. For the CDR3, the DNA is TGTGCCAGCAGTGAATATCGCCAGCAAGAGACCCAGTACTTC.

The chain recombines TRBV11-3 with TRBJ2-1; TRBD2 matches 10 bases. The CDR3 consists of 14 residues. CDR1 is SGHNT and CDR2 is YENEEA in the germline V gene. V shed 2 bases, J shed 6 bases, and the junction held 1 base outside the gene matches. Here the CDR3 DNA reads TGTGCCAGCAGCTTATCTAGCGGGGGCAATGAGCAGTTCTTC. Protein product: CASSLSSGGNEQFF.

The sample holds one count of this clone. The chain employs TRBV19 and TRBJ2-5; TRBD2 agrees at 11 bases. CDR3 length: 15 residues. Germline CDR1 and CDR2: LNHDA and SQIVND (reference sequence). V was clipped by 7 bases and J by 4 bases; unmatched bases: 8. CDR3 region: CASNPSGRPSETQYF. As DNA, the CDR3 is TGTGCCAGTAATCCTAGCGGGAGGCCGTCAGAGACCCAGTACTTC.

The rearrangement joins TRBV12-1 to TRBJ2-1; the table's D call, TRBD2, was not checked against the DNA. TRBV12-1 is designated a pseudogene. The CDR3 has 15 amino acids. CDR3 protein: CASRLLLAGGFEQFF. The CDR3, as DNA: TGTGCCAGCAGGTTGTTACTAGCGGGAGGGTTTGAGCAGTTCTTC.

This rearrangement joins TRBV27 to TRBJ1-1; the D is unclear. This CDR3 region has 14 residues. The V gene lost 1 base and the J gene lost 0 bases, with 6 bases spanning the gap. Germline V gene lookup returns CDR1 MNHEY and CDR2 SMNVEV (reference sequence). The CDR3, as DNA: TGTGCCAGCAGTTTATTCCGGTTGAACACTGAAGCTTTCTTT. It specifies CASSLFRLNTEAFF.

The chain is built from TRBV5-1 and TRBJ2-5; D might be TRBD2 (6 bases). This CDR3 region has 17 residues. Deletions cut 0 bases from V and 2 bases from J, with 17 bases between. The germline gives CDR1 SGHRS, CDR2 YFSETQ. The CDR3 sequence: CASSLGDLGGLQETQYF. The DNA for the CDR3 is TGCGCCAGCAGCTTGGGAGACTTGGGGGGTCTGCAAGAGACCCAGTACTTC.

This clone has a single count. The J gene is TRBJ1-1, the V gene TRBV28; D is possibly TRBD1 (6 bases). Trimming pared 6 bases from V and 0 bases from J, leaving 11 bases between. This CDR3 is 14 amino acids long. Germline assignment: CDR1 MDHEN and CDR2 SYDVKM. Here the CDR3 DNA reads TGTGCCAGCAGGCGCAGGGGAATGAACACTGAAGCTTTCTTT. Amino acid sequence: CASRRRGMNTEAFF.

The chain joins TRBV3-1 (or the pseudogene TRBV3-2) to TRBJ2-7; 12 bases align to TRBD2. J gave up 4 bases and V 5 bases, and 3 bases lay outside the gene matches. CDR3 length: 14 residues. Germline loops: CDR1 LGHDT, CDR2 YNNKEL (reference sequence). CDR3 DNA sequence: TGTGCCAGCAGCGATACTAGCGGGAGGTACGAGCAGTACTTC. It is translated as CASSDTSGRYEQYF.